This is a list of T cell receptor beta chains from one sample in a study of CD8 T cells in ankylosing spondylitis. Each CDR3 protein is one row after TCRdb ran MiXCR on the 5' RACE reads. Among approximately 200,000 distinct CDR3 sequences listed, around 13% were seen once. The sample comprised blood, either unsorted or a sorted T cell fraction (not recorded which). These receptors were taken from a female donor with ankylosing spondylitis or in good health (not recorded which). Both conserved end residues are part of each CDR3. The D gene is left open where the match is weak. Clone size appears in some rows only: once, few, many, or a class for an expanded clone.

d_gene	abundance	v_gene	j_gene	CDR3nt	CDR3aa
-	many	TRBV5-1	TRBJ2-7	TGCGCCAGCAGCTTCCGATTTTCCTACGAGCAGTACTTC	CASSFRFSYEQYF
-	many	TRBV7-2	TRBJ2-7	TGTGCCAGCAGCTCCACTAGCTACGAGCAGTACTTC	CASSSTSYEQYF
-	many	TRBV12-3/TRBV12-4	TRBJ1-1	TGTGCCAGCAGTTGGGCGAGGATTCAAGCTTTCTTT	CASSWARIQAFF
-	many	TRBV24-1	TRBJ2-2	TGTGCCACCAGTGAACGTCGAGGGCCCACCGGGGAGCTGTTTTTT	CATSERRGPTGELFF
TRBD2	many	TRBV29-1	TRBJ2-3	TGCAGCGTTGACGGGACTAGCGCTTTCACAGATACGCAGTATTTT	CSVDGTSAFTDTQYF
-	many	TRBV5-1	TRBJ2-5	TGCGCCAGCAGCGACGCGGACAGAGAGTACCAAGAGACCCAGTACTTC	CASSDADREYQETQYF
-	many	TRBV20-1	TRBJ1-5	TGCAGTGCTAGGGGAGGAGCGGAACGTAATCAGCCCCAGCATTTT	CSARGGAERNQPQHF
TRBD2	many	TRBV5-5	TRBJ2-3	TGTGCCAGCAGCTTGCGGCTACTAGCGATCACAGATACGCAGTATTTT	CASSLRLLAITDTQYF
TRBD1	few	TRBV18	TRBJ2-7	TGTGCCAGCGCCAACAGGGGCCCAGACGAGCAGTACTTC	CASANRGPDEQYF
-	few	TRBV28	TRBJ1-2	TGTGCCAGCAGCCCCACGGGGAGCTACTATGGCTACACCTTC	CASSPTGSYYGYTF
-	few	TRBV11-2	TRBJ1-2	TGTGCCAGCAGCTTAAGGCCCGGGACTCCTCTCCACCTCAATAACTATGGCTACACCTTC	CASSLRPGTPLHLNNYGYTF
TRBD2	many	TRBV9	TRBJ2-1	TGTGCCAGCAGCGTAGAATCTTGGCGGGAGGGCTACAATGAGCAGTTCTTC	CASSVESWREGYNEQFF
-	many	TRBV11-2	TRBJ2-3	TGTGCCAGCAGCTTAAGTCAGGGCACAGATACGCAGTATTTT	CASSLSQGTDTQYF
TRBD2	many	TRBV6-2/TRBV6-3	TRBJ2-1	TGTGCCAGCATCGTAGCGGGAGGGCCAAAGGTTAATGAGCAGTTCTTC	CASIVAGGPKVNEQFF
TRBD2	-	TRBV28	TRBJ2-6	TGTGCCAGCAGTTTGGACGGACTAGCCAAGAAGTCTGGGGCCAACGTCCTGACTTTC	CASSLDGLAKKSGANVLTF
-	many	TRBV29-1	TRBJ1-1	TGCAGCGTTGTTATTGGGGGGGGGACTGAAGCTTTCTTT	CSVVIGGGTEAFF
-	many	TRBV12-3/TRBV12-4	TRBJ2-5	TGTGCCAGCAGTTTAAGGGGGAGGCGGGAGACCCAGTACTTC	CASSLRGRRETQYF
-	few	TRBV20-1	TRBJ2-2	TGCAGTGCTAGCTCGACAGGGGAGGGCGGGGAGCTGTTTTTT	CSASSTGEGGELFF
-	few	TRBV7-3	TRBJ2-1	TGTGCCAGCAGCTTTGAGGGAGGCTACAATGAGCAGTTCTTC	CASSFEGGYNEQFF
-	few	TRBV5-1	TRBJ2-1	TGCGCCAGCAGCTTGGGCCATGAGCAGTTCTTC	CASSLGHEQFF
-	-	TRBV27	TRBJ1-5	TGTGCCAGCAGCACAGGGTTAGGGAATCAGCCCCAGCATTTT	CASSTGLGNQPQHF
-	many	TRBV3-1	TRBJ2-1	TGTGCCAGCAGCTACAACCGGGACACCCTTCTCTTC	CASSYNRDTLLF
-	many	TRBV20-1	TRBJ1-5	TGCAGTGCTGGAGGCTATAGCAATCAGCCCCAGCATTTT	CSAGGYSNQPQHF
-	many	TRBV6-1	TRBJ1-6	TGTGCCAGCTCGGAGACAGGAAATTCACCCCTCCACTTT	CASSETGNSPLHF
-	-	TRBV6-2/TRBV6-3	TRBJ2-7	TGTGCCAGCGGATTGACAGTTTACGAGCAGTACTTC	CASGLTVYEQYF
-	-	TRBV5-1	TRBJ2-3	TGCGCCAGCAGCTTGGCGGCCGGGCTGCCAGATACGCAGTATTTT	CASSLAAGLPDTQYF
TRBD2	few	TRBV10-3	TRBJ2-1	TGTGCCATCAGTGATTTTAGCGGGAGGGGCAATGAGCAGTTCTTC	CAISDFSGRGNEQFF
-	many	TRBV12-3/TRBV12-4	TRBJ1-6	TGTGCCAGCAGTTTAGCACAAGGCAATTCACCCCTCCACTTT	CASSLAQGNSPLHF
-	-	TRBV19	TRBJ1-5	TGTGCCAGCGACAGAGCATTTAGCAATCAGCCCCAGCATTTT	CASDRAFSNQPQHF
-	many	TRBV20-1	TRBJ2-7	TGCAGTGCGCCGCAGGGGGGCTACGAGCAGTACTTC	CSAPQGGYEQYF